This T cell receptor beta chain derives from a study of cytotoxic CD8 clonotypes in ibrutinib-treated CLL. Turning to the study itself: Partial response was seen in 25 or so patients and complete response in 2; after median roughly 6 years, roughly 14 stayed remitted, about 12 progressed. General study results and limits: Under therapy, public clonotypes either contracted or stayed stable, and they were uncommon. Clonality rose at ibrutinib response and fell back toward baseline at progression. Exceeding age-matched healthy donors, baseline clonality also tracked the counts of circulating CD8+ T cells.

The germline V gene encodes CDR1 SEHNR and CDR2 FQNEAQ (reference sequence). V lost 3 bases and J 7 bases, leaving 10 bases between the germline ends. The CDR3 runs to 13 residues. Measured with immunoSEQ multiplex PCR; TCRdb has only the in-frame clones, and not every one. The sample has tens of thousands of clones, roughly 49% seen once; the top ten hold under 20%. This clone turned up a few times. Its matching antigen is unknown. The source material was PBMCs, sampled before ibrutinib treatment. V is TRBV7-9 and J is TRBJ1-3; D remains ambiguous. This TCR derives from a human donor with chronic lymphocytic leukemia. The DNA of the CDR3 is TGTGCCAGCAGCTTGGCCGGGCCTAACACCATATATTTT. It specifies CASSLAGPNTIYF.